This T cell receptor beta chain comes out of a study of CD8 T cells in ankylosing spondylitis. Findings and caveats of the study: Clones tied to disease were said to be significantly enriched in matched ankylosing spondylitis synovial fluid. Characteristic, it appeared, of ankylosing spondylitis blood was a TCR beta motif of about eight highly homologous variants.

Quantitative 5'-RACE was performed with molecular barcodes, and it yielded the TCR beta libraries. TCRdb redid the calling of the 5' RACE reads with MiXCR, one entry per CDR3 protein. The sample records a few hundred thousand distinct CDR3 sequences, about a fifth being singletons. Comments on this clonotype: Its antigen is as yet unknown. This likely comes from a read error, as the CDR3 has no conserved phenylalanine or tryptophan at its end.

The CDR3 totals 15 residues. Trimming stripped 3 bases from V and 5 bases from J, with 17 bases between. CDR1 is SGHRS, CDR2 YFSETQ, per germline. This sequence was found in a male donor with ankylosing spondylitis. This chain links TRBV5-1 with TRBJ1-1; possible D gene TRBD1, 5 bases. The sample comprised blood, either unsorted or a sorted T cell fraction (not recorded which). The CDR3 region is CASSSEQGSVTEAFL. DNA for the CDR3: TGCGCCAGCAGCTCGGAGCAGGGATCTGTTACTGAAGCTTTCCTT.